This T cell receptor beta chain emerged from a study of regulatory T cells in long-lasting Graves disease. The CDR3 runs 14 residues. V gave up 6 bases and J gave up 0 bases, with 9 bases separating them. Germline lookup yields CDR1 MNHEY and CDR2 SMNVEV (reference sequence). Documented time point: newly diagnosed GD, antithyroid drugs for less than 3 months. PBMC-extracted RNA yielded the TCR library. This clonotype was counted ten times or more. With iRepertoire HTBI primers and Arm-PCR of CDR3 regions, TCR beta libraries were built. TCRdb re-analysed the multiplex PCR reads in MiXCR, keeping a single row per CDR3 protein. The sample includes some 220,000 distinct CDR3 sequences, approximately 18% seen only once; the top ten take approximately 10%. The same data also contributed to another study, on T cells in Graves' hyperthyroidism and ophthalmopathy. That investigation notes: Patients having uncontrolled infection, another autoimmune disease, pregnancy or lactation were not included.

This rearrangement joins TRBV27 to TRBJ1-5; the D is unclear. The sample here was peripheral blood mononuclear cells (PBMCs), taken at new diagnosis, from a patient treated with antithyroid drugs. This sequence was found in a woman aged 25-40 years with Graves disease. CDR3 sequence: CASRETVSNQPQHF. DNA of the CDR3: TGTGCCAGCAGAGAGACGGTTAGCAATCAGCCCCAGCATTTT.